The rows below give T cell receptor beta chains drawn from one sample of a study of blood T cell repertoires in COVID-19. Method: immunoSEQ multiplex PCR; TCRdb's copy keeps in-frame clones and lacks some. The sample carries about 200,000 clones, 84% recorded once. The specimen sequenced was PBMCs or T cells enriched from blood (not recorded which). Source of these receptors: a man aged 40-50 years who had recovered from COVID-19. The CDR3 runs from the conserved cysteine through the conserved F or W. D genes are given only for firm matches. Size values are once, few and many counts, or a class for expanded clones, and some rows have none.

V: TRBV5-1
D: .
size: .
J: TRBJ2-2
DNA: TGCGCCAGCGGAGGGGGCAACACCGGGGAGCTGTTTTTT
CDR3: CASGGGNTGELFF

V: TRBV6-5
D: .
size: .
J: TRBJ1-4
DNA: TGTGCCAGCAGTTACAGGTCCGGGGGTTCTAATGAAAAACTGTTTTTT
CDR3: CASSYRSGGSNEKLFF

V: TRBV5-1
D: .
size: .
J: TRBJ1-4
DNA: TGCGCCAGCAGCTTGAAGCCCCAGGGAGGGGATGAAAAACTGTTTTTT
CDR3: CASSLKPQGGDEKLFF

V: TRBV15
D: .
size: .
J: TRBJ2-2
DNA: TGTGCCACCAGCAGAGATGGGCAGGCGGGCGGGGAGCTGTTTTTT
CDR3: CATSRDGQAGGELFF

V: TRBV19
D: TRBD1
size: .
J: TRBJ2-7
DNA: TGTGCCGGGAATCGAAACCCACTGAGGGACAGGGCCTACGAGCAGTACTTC
CDR3: CAGNRNPLRDRAYEQYF

V: TRBV18
D: TRBD1
size: once
J: TRBJ1-1
DNA: TGTGCCAGCACGACAAACAGGGGCTGGGGTGAAGCTTTCTTT
CDR3: CASTTNRGWGEAFF

V: TRBV9
D: TRBD1
size: .
J: TRBJ1-1
DNA: TGTGCCAGCAGCGCCTTCGGACAGGGGAACACTGAAGCTTTCTTT
CDR3: CASSAFGQGNTEAFF

V: TRBV5-1
D: .
size: .
J: TRBJ2-5
DNA: TGCGCCAGCAGCCCCTTGGACAGCCAAGAGACCCAGTACTTC
CDR3: CASSPLDSQETQYF

V: TRBV11-2
D: .
size: once
J: TRBJ1-1
DNA: TGTGCCAGCAGCTTGGATCGGGGAGGGTACACTGAAGCTTTCTTT
CDR3: CASSLDRGGYTEAFF

V: TRBV10-2
D: TRBD1
size: .
J: TRBJ1-1
DNA: TGCGCCTGCACCCCAGGGGGGAACACTGAAGCTTTCTTT
CDR3: CACTPGGNTEAFF

V: TRBV13
D: .
size: .
J: TRBJ2-1
DNA: TGTGCCAGCAGCAGGGGTTTCAATGAGCAGTTCTTC
CDR3: CASSRGFNEQFF

V: TRBV12-3/TRBV12-4
D: .
size: .
J: TRBJ1-2
DNA: TGTGCCAGCAGTCGGGACACGATCTATGGCTACACCTTC
CDR3: CASSRDTIYGYTF

V: TRBV28
D: .
size: .
J: TRBJ1-5
DNA: TGTGCCAGCAGTTTAGGTATCGGACAGAAGAAGAATCAGCCCCAGCATTTT
CDR3: CASSLGIGQKKNQPQHF

V: TRBV5-1
D: .
size: .
J: TRBJ2-5
DNA: TGCGCCAGCAGCGGGGGGAGGTTAGCATCCCGGGAGACCCAGTACTTC
CDR3: CASSGGRLASRETQYF

V: TRBV5-1
D: .
size: .
J: TRBJ1-3
DNA: TGCGCCAGCAGCTTGGACCGGGGGGGAGGAAACACCATATATTTT
CDR3: CASSLDRGGGNTIYF

V: TRBV28
D: .
size: .
J: TRBJ1-2
DNA: TGTGCCAGCAGTTTCCCGGGGATGGGTGGCTACACCTTC
CDR3: CASSFPGMGGYTF

V: TRBV27
D: .
size: once
J: TRBJ2-6
DNA: TGTGCCAGCAGCCGAAGACAGTCCGTCCTGACTTTC
CDR3: CASSRRQSVLTF

V: TRBV7-8
D: TRBD2
size: .
J: TRBJ2-2
DNA: TGTGCCAGCAGCTTCCGGGAGGTTAACACCGGGGAGCTGTTTTTT
CDR3: CASSFREVNTGELFF

V: TRBV10-3
D: .
size: medium-sized
J: TRBJ2-7
DNA: TGTGCCACCCTGGGTGAGATCAGGGATACCTACTACGAGCAGTACTTC
CDR3: CATLGEIRDTYYEQYF

V: TRBV23-1
D: TRBD2
size: .
J: TRBJ2-2
DNA: TGCGCCAGCAGGCAGGGACTAAACACCGGGGAGCTGTTTTTT
CDR3: CASRQGLNTGELFF

V: TRBV5-1
D: TRBD1
size: .
J: TRBJ1-2
DNA: TGCGCCAGCAGCCTGATTGGGGACAGTGTCTATGGCTACACCTTC
CDR3: CASSLIGDSVYGYTF

V: TRBV7-8
D: .
size: .
J: TRBJ1-1
DNA: TGTGCCAGCAGCTCAGGGTTGAACACTGAAGCTTTCTTT
CDR3: CASSSGLNTEAFF

V: TRBV28
D: TRBD1
size: .
J: TRBJ2-2
DNA: TGTGCCAGCAGCCCGAGACAGGGTCGAGCCGGGGAGCTGTTTTTT
CDR3: CASSPRQGRAGELFF

V: TRBV5-4
D: TRBD1
size: .
J: TRBJ1-2
DNA: TGTGCCAGCAGCCCCACAGGGGGGGGGATGGACTACACCTTC
CDR3: CASSPTGGGMDYTF

V: TRBV20-1
D: TRBD1
size: .
J: TRBJ1-3
DNA: TGCAGTGCTAGTGGTGACAGGGGGGTTGGAAACACCATATATTTT
CDR3: CSASGDRGVGNTIYF

V: TRBV19
D: .
size: .
J: TRBJ1-2
DNA: TGTGCCAGTAGTATCTCTTGGACAGCTAACTATGGCTACACCTTC
CDR3: CASSISWTANYGYTF